The 8 T cell receptor beta chains given below trace back to one sample, sequenced in a study of T cell responses to AZD1222 COVID-19 vaccine. Sequenced by immunoSEQ multiplex PCR; TCRdb stores in-frame clones only, minus some. In the table there are about 140,000 clones, roughly nine tenths of which are singletons. The sample was peripheral blood, taken 28 days after the second dose of the MenACWY control vaccine. These receptors all come from an adult who received the MenACWY meningococcal vaccine as a control.

The chain recombines TRBV30 with TRBJ1-4; D remains unclear. The germline V gene has CDR1 GTSNPN and CDR2 SVGIG (reference sequence). Trimming shortened V by 5 bases and J by 2 bases, and 15 bases separated the two germline ends. The CDR3 covers 15 residues. This CDR3 reads CAWATQVGTNEKLFF. CDR3 in DNA: TGTGCCTGGGCCACTCAGGTGGGGACTAATGAAAAACTGTTTTTT.

The CDR3 DNA follows: TGTGCCAGCAGTTTACCGGGTAGCGGGGGAATCTACGAGCAGTACTTC. It yields the protein CASSLPGSGGIYEQYF. The chain carries TRBV28 and TRBJ2-7, with TRBD2 identical over 9 bases. This CDR3 spans 16 amino acids. V trimming: 2 bases; J trimming: 3 bases; junction bases outside the gene matches: 8. CDR1 is MDHEN, CDR2 SYDVKM, per germline.

This clone was recorded only once. This sequence joins TRBV6-1 and TRBJ1-6, with a tentative D call TRBD1 (6 bases). The CDR3 has 14 residues. CDR1 and CDR2 (germline): MNHNS, SASEGT. Trimming left V 3 bases short and J 7 bases short, with 10 bases between. In nucleotides, the CDR3 is TGTGCCAGCAGTGAGGGGGCCCGAAATTCACCCCTCCACTTT. This codes for CASSEGARNSPLHF.

The sample holds one count of this clone. The chain is built from TRBV5-1 and TRBJ1-2; 7 nucleotides match TRBD1. Trimming took 5 bases from V and 4 from J; bases not matched to a gene: 8. Germline assignment: CDR1 SGHRS and CDR2 YFSETQ. CDR3 length: 14 residues. The CDR3 protein is CASRSGQAPYGYTF. CDR3 nucleotides: TGCGCCAGCAGGAGCGGACAGGCGCCCTATGGCTACACCTTC.

Remarks on this clone: The junction differs from germline at one of its ends, possibly a read error. The chain has TRBV12-3 or TRBV12-4 and TRBJ2-3; D gene unclear. The CDR3 has 13 residues. CDR3 sequence: CASSLASTDTQYF. CDR3 bases: TGCGCCAGCAGTTTAGCCAGCACAGATACGCAGTATTTT.

The chain is built from TRBV5-1 and TRBJ2-2; perhaps TRBD1 as D (6 bases). Trimming shortened V by 0 bases and J by 4 bases, and 13 bases separated the two germline ends. Germline-derived CDR1 and CDR2 are SGHRS and YFSETQ. The CDR3 length is 16 residues. CDR3 in amino acids: CASSLGQGLTTGELFF. The DNA for the CDR3 is TGCGCCAGCAGCTTGGGCCAGGGGCTTACCACCGGGGAGCTGTTTTTT. Full variable domain (remainder filled in from reference TRBV5-1 and TRBJ2-2): KAGVTQTPRYLIKTRGQQVTLSCSPISGHRSVSWYQQTPGQGLQFLFEYFSETQRNKGNFPGRFSGRQFSNSRSEMNVSTLELGDSALYLCASSLGQGLTTGELFFGEGSRLTVL.

This chain joins TRBV11-2 and TRBJ2-5; D gene ambiguous. This CDR3 contains 13 residues. The V and J ends lost 1 base and 2 bases respectively, with 5 bases between them. Germline CDR1 and CDR2: SGHAT and FQNNGV. The CDR3 DNA is TGTGCCAGCAGCTTAGCGCAGCAAGAGACCCAGTACTTC. It encodes CASSLAQQETQYF.

The CDR3 region has the DNA TGTGCCAGCAGCCAAGATCCTGGGGGCCGCTCTGGAAACACCATATATTTT. It encodes CASSQDPGGRSGNTIYF. The chain links TRBV4-2 to TRBJ1-3, with D perhaps matching TRBD1 (6 bases). Germline loops: CDR1 LGHNA, CDR2 YNFKEQ. The CDR3 spans 17 residues. The germline V and J ends were trimmed by 0 bases and 0 bases, with 12 bases remaining between them.